Below are 32 T cell receptor beta chains sequenced from a single sample in a study of shared clonotypes between healthy human individuals. TCRdb's copy holds only in-frame clones and misses some; the assay was immunoSEQ multiplex PCR. The sample holds some 980,000 clones; over 60% are singletons and the top ten take approximately 1.5%. The sample was memory CD4+ T cells sorted from blood. Specified subset: CD45RA-negative fraction. The receptor source for this set is a man aged 18 to 30 in good health.

The chain is built from TRBV7-2 and TRBJ2-1; 7 bases are a match to TRBD2. The V gene end was trimmed by 5 bases and the J gene end by 0 bases; junction bases not matched to a gene: 4. This CDR3 region has 15 residues. The germline CDR1 and CDR2 sequences are SGHTA and FQGNSA. In DNA form, the CDR3 reads TGTGCCAGCAGCGCCGGGGGGTACTCCTACAATGAGCAGTTCTTC. Translation: CASSAGGYSYNEQFF.

This sequence joins TRBV29-1 and TRBJ1-2, with 11 bases matching TRBD1. The germline V gene has CDR1 SQVTM and CDR2 ANQGSEA. The CDR3 is 14 amino acids. Germline trimming cut 6 bases from V and 4 bases from J; bases unmatched to any gene: 7. This chain's CDR3 is CSVRPGTGGYGYTF. The CDR3 DNA follows: TGCAGCGTGCGGCCCGGGACAGGGGGCTATGGCTACACCTTC. Full variable domain (remainder filled in from reference TRBV29-1 and TRBJ1-2): SAVISQKPSRDICQRGTSLTIQCQVDSQVTMMFWYRQQPGQSLTLIATANQGSEATYESGFVIDKFPISRPNLTFSTLTVSNMSPEDSSIYLCSVRPGTGGYGYTFGSGTRLTVV.

This clone was detected a few times. The chain has TRBV19 and TRBJ1-5; 7 bases are shared with TRBD1. CDR3 length: 14 amino acids. Germline-derived CDR1 and CDR2 are LNHDA and SQIVND (reference sequence). Unmatched junction bases numbered 8, after V lost 7 bases and J lost 5 bases. The CDR3 loop reads CASIQTGRYQPQHF. In DNA, the CDR3 is TGTGCCAGTATCCAGACAGGGAGGTATCAGCCCCAGCATTTT.

V is TRBV11-3 and J is TRBJ2-1; D might be TRBD1 or TRBD2, each matching 5 bases. Deletions cut 4 bases from V and 7 bases from J, with 17 bases between. Germline V gene lookup returns CDR1 SGHNT and CDR2 YENEEA. The length of the CDR3 is 15 residues. This chain's CDR3 is CASSSAIGAKNEQFF. CDR3 nucleotide sequence: TGTGCCAGCAGCTCCGCAATCGGGGCCAAGAATGAGCAGTTCTTC.

The gene calls are TRBV9 and TRBJ1-1, with unresolved D. V was cut by 3 bases and J by 1 base, with 10 bases left in between. The CDR3 covers 14 residues. The germline CDR1 and CDR2 sequences are SGDLS and YYNGEE. The CDR3 bases are TGTGCCAGCAGCGCACACCTAGAGAACACTGAAGCTTTCTTT. This sequence encodes CASSAHLENTEAFF.

The DNA of the CDR3 is TGTGCCAGCAGCCTCTCACGGGGGGGCCGCACAGATACGCAGTATTTT. It encodes CASSLSRGGRTDTQYF. The genes are TRBV2 and TRBJ2-3; 8 nucleotides agree with TRBD2. CDR1 and CDR2 (germline): SNHLY, FYNNEI. The CDR3 runs to 16 residues. The V and J ends lost 6 bases and 1 base, in that order; junction bases with no gene match: 9.

The chain combines TRBV6-1 with TRBJ1-2; D is unclear. This CDR3 comprises 16 residues. Germline CDR1 is MNHNS and CDR2 is SASEGT. V was clipped by 4 bases and J by 5 bases, with 20 bases between them. CDR3 DNA sequence: TGTGCCAGCAGTGCGCACCAACGGACGGGAAGTTATGGCTACACCTTC. Encoded protein: CASSAHQRTGSYGYTF.

The chain is built from TRBV18 and TRBJ2-3; D remains ambiguous. Trimming pared 6 bases from V and 1 base from J, leaving 8 bases between. The CDR3 length is 13 residues. The germline V gene has CDR1 KGHSH and CDR2 LQKENI. Written as DNA, the CDR3 is TGTGCCAGCTCCCAGGCGCGCACAGATACGCAGTATTTT. Protein: CASSQARTDTQYF.

The chain carries TRBV9 and TRBJ2-5; possibly TRBD2 for D (5 bases). The germline gives CDR1 SGDLS, CDR2 YYNGEE. The CDR3 runs to 16 residues. The V and J ends lost 3 bases and 0 bases respectively, with 15 bases between them. In DNA, the CDR3 is TGTGCCAGCAGCGACCTAATAGGGAGCAACCAAGAGACCCAGTACTTC. Its protein is CASSDLIGSNQETQYF.

This clone was seen a handful of times. The chain combines TRBV7-9 with TRBJ1-4, with 9 bases that match TRBD1. The CDR3 contains 19 residues. Germline V gives CDR1 SEHNR, CDR2 FQNEAQ (reference sequence). Germline trimming cut 2 bases from V and 4 bases from J; bases unmatched to any gene: 14. The CDR3 bases are TGTGCCAGCAGCTTACCCGCCGGGACAGGGAAGAGTCTTAATGAAAAACTGTTTTTT. Protein product: CASSLPAGTGKSLNEKLFF. Full variable domain (rest looked up from reference TRBV7-9 and TRBJ1-4): DTGVSQNPRHKITKRGQNVTFRCDPISEHNRLYWYRQTLGQGPEFLTYFQNEAQLEKSRLLSDRFSAERPKGSFSTLEIQRTEQGDSAMYLCASSLPAGTGKSLNEKLFFGSGTQLSVL.

The rearrangement links TRBV6-6 to TRBJ2-3; no firm D call. Germline CDR1 reads MNHNY; CDR2 reads SVGAGI (reference sequence). The CDR3 is 12 residues long. The V end was cut by 5 bases, the J end by 5 bases, with 8 bases between. CDR3 sequence: CASSPGQDTQYF. The CDR3 DNA is TGTGCCAGCAGTCCCGGGCAAGATACGCAGTATTTT.

V and J are TRBV12-5 and TRBJ2-1; possible D gene TRBD1, 5 bases. V lost 0 bases and J 12 bases, leaving 12 bases between the germline ends. CDR1 LGHNT and CDR2 FRNRAP come from the germline V gene. The CDR3 runs 13 residues. The CDR3 bases are TGTGCTAGTGGTTTGGTTATAGGGGCTGGGCAGTTCTTC. Protein product: CASGLVIGAGQFF.

This chain links TRBV7-2 with TRBJ1-1; unclear D gene. The CDR3 contains 12 residues. Germline assignment: CDR1 SGHTA and CDR2 FQGNSA. V shed 5 bases and J shed 9 bases, with 13 bases lying between them. In nucleotides, the CDR3 is TGTGCCAGCAGCCCATCAATTATTAAAGCTTTCTTT. Protein sequence: CASSPSIIKAFF.

The chain couples TRBV5-6 to TRBJ1-5; D possibly corresponds to TRBD1 (5 bases). This CDR3 has 14 amino acids. Germline assignment: CDR1 SGHDT and CDR2 YYEEEE. Trimming stripped 4 bases from V and 1 base from J, with 9 bases between. The CDR3 DNA follows: TGTGCCAGCAGCGGGGGGAGGAGCAATCAGCCCCAGCATTTT. Translating gives CASSGGRSNQPQHF.

With regard to this clone: Additional DNA sequences in this sample encode the identical CDR3. The chain carries TRBV30 and TRBJ1-6; tentative D call: TRBD1 (5 bases). Between the trimmed V and J ends, which lost 0 bases and 7 bases, there was a span of 7 bases. The CDR3 totals 13 residues. Germline V gene data show CDR1 as GTSNPN and CDR2 as SVGIG (reference sequence). The CDR3 coding sequence is TGTGCCTGGAGTGTGGGACGCAATTCACCCCTCCACTTT. Its translation is CAWSVGRNSPLHF. Looking up the rest from reference TRBV30 and TRBJ1-6 gives the full variable domain: SQTIHQWPATLVQPVGSPLSLECTVEGTSNPNLYWYRQAAGRGLQLLFYSVGIGQISSEVPQNLSASRPQDRQFILSSKKLLLSDSGFYLCAWSVGRNSPLHFGNGTRLTVT.

This chain joins TRBV7-8 and TRBJ1-2; tentative D call: TRBD1 (6 bases). Germline V gives CDR1 SGHVS, CDR2 FQNEAQ. The CDR3 runs to 15 residues. V was shortened by 1 base and J by 7 bases, with 16 bases between the two germline ends. CDR3 DNA: TGTGCCAGCAGCTTAGATGCGGGGGCAGGAGGTGGCTACACCTTC. Its protein is CASSLDAGAGGGYTF.

The CDR3 loop is CASSTNGRGWIGELFF. The CDR3 DNA follows: TGTGCCAGCAGTACGAACGGGAGAGGGTGGATCGGGGAGCTGTTTTTT. V and J are TRBV2 and TRBJ2-2; tentative D call: TRBD2 (6 bases). Germline lookup yields CDR1 SNHLY and CDR2 FYNNEI. The CDR3 covers 16 residues. Trimming stripped 5 bases from V and 7 bases from J, with 20 bases between.

The V gene is TRBV7-2, the J gene TRBJ2-7; 7 bases agree with TRBD2. The ends lost 1 base at V and 4 bases at J; junction bases unmatched: 16. This CDR3 is 18 amino acids long. Looked up from germline, CDR1 is SGHTA and CDR2 is FQGNSA. CDR3 protein: CASSLVPVMASGHYEQYF. CDR3 bases: TGTGCCAGCAGCTTAGTTCCAGTAATGGCTAGCGGCCATTACGAGCAGTACTTC.

The V call is TRBV7-9, the J call TRBJ2-7, with D maybe TRBD1 (6 bases). In germline, CDR1 is SEHNR, CDR2 FQNEAQ (reference sequence). The CDR3 length is 14 residues. The ends were cut back, 2 bases at V and 2 bases at J, with 10 bases in the middle. The CDR3 loop reads CASSLLAGAYEQYF. In DNA, the CDR3 is TGTGCCAGCAGCTTACTGGCAGGGGCCTACGAGCAGTACTTC.

The chain is built from TRBV18 and TRBJ1-1, with a tentative D call TRBD1 (6 bases). This CDR3 comprises 16 residues. V lost 0 bases and J lost 7, with 18 bases in between. Germline CDR1 reads KGHSH; CDR2 reads LQKENI. The DNA of the CDR3 is TGTGCCAGCTCACCACCATCGACGCAGCGGGGGCTTGAAGCTTTCTTT. This gives the protein CASSPPSTQRGLEAFF.

About this clone: The junction shows a germline mismatch at one end, possibly a read error. The chain uses TRBV7-7 and TRBJ2-5, with D tentatively TRBD1 (5 bases). The CDR3 is made up of 14 amino acids. CDR1 and CDR2 (germline): SSHAT, FNYEAQ (reference sequence). The CDR3 region has the DNA TGTGCTAGCAGCTCCCCAGTAAAGGGGGAGACCCAGTACTTC. Its translation is CASSSPVKGETQYF.

V is TRBV5-1 and J is TRBJ1-1, with no clear D. CDR1 is SGHRS and CDR2 is YFSETQ in the germline V gene. The CDR3 totals 15 residues. Trimming stripped 0 bases from V and 8 bases from J, with 17 bases between. This chain's CDR3 is CASSLVVSGAGEAFF. The CDR3 DNA is TGCGCCAGCAGCTTGGTGGTTTCTGGCGCTGGGGAAGCTTTCTTT.

This clone was seen just once. The chain couples TRBV28 to TRBJ2-7, with 7 bases fitting TRBD1. Germline V gene sequence: CDR1 MDHEN, CDR2 SYDVKM. V lost 3 bases, J lost 1 base, and 6 bases stayed unmatched. The CDR3 length is 15 residues. The DNA of the CDR3 is TGTGCCAGCAGTTTGCCGGGACAGCTTTCCTACGAGCAGTACTTC. Protein sequence: CASSLPGQLSYEQYF.

The V call is TRBV19, the J call TRBJ1-1; 9 nucleotides line up with TRBD1. Looked up from germline, CDR1 is LNHDA and CDR2 is SQIVND (reference sequence). This CDR3 has 14 amino acids. The V and J ends lost 7 bases and 5 bases, in that order; junction bases with no gene match: 8. As DNA, the CDR3 is TGTGCCAGTAAACCCGACAGGGGGGAGACTGAAGCTTTCTTT. Its translation: CASKPDRGETEAFF. Filled out from reference TRBV19 and TRBJ1-1, the complete variable domain reads DGGITQSPKYLFRKEGQNVTLSCEQNLNHDAMYWYRQDPGQGLRLIYYSQIVNDFQKGDIAEGYSVSREKKESFPLTVTSAQKNPTAFYLCASKPDRGETEAFFGQGTRLTVV.

This clone occurred many times. The chain has TRBV25-1 and TRBJ1-4, with 7 bases that match TRBD1. Germline V CDR1 and CDR2: MGHDK, SYGVNS. The V gene end was trimmed by 3 bases and the J gene end by 8 bases; junction bases not matched to a gene: 9. The CDR3 spans 15 residues. The CDR3 is CASSDRDRAYEKLFF. CDR3 in DNA: TGTGCCAGCAGTGATAGAGACAGGGCGTACGAAAAACTGTTTTTT.

The J gene is TRBJ1-2, the V gene TRBV7-9, with TRBD1 identical over 8 bases. The germline gives CDR1 SEHNR, CDR2 FQNEAQ (reference sequence). V dropped 0 bases and J dropped 8; count of bases not matched to a gene: 8. CDR3 length equals 15 residues. In DNA, the CDR3 is TGTGCCAGCAGCTTAGCCCGGACAGGGCTAGGCGGCTACACCTTC. This encodes CASSLARTGLGGYTF.

This rearrangement joins TRBV9 to TRBJ1-2; 9 nucleotides align to TRBD1. This CDR3 comprises 14 residues. Germline CDR1 and CDR2: SGDLS and YYNGEE. The V and J ends lost 4 bases and 5 bases, in that order; junction bases with no gene match: 6. Here the CDR3 DNA reads TGTGCCAGCAGCTCGGGACAGGGTGTTTATGGCTACACCTTC. The encoded protein is CASSSGQGVYGYTF. Looking up the rest from reference TRBV9 and TRBJ1-2 gives the full variable domain: DSGVTQTPKHLITATGQRVTLRCSPRSGDLSVYWYQQSLDQGLQFLIQYYNGEERAKGNILERFSAQQFPDLHSELNLSSLELGDSALYFCASSSGQGVYGYTFGSGTRLTVV.

This rearrangement joins TRBV19 to TRBJ2-3, with TRBD1 matching 7 bases. V shed 3 bases and J 9 bases; nucleotides not matched to a gene: 6. The CDR3 has 13 residues. CDR1 and CDR2 from the germline V gene are LNHDA and SQIVND (reference sequence). For the CDR3, the DNA is TGTGCCAGTAGTATCCGGGACAGAGAGACGCAGTATTTT. Protein product: CASSIRDRETQYF.

This clone was picked up one time. This chain connects TRBV11-2 to TRBJ2-7; D is uncertain. CDR3 size: 14 residues. Germline CDR1 is SGHAT and CDR2 is FQNNGV. Between the trimmed V and J ends, which lost 5 bases and 2 bases, there was a span of 13 bases. DNA of the CDR3: TGTGCCAGCAGCCCCGACACGTTGACCTACGAGCAGTACTTC. It is translated as CASSPDTLTYEQYF.

V gene TRBV10-3 combines with J gene TRBJ2-7; 9 bases fit TRBD2. The CDR3 contains 14 residues. The germline CDR1 and CDR2 sequences are ENHRY and SYGVKD. V gave up 5 bases and J gave up 6 bases; unmatched junction bases: 8. CDR3 coding DNA: TGTGCCATCAGTTCCGGGACTAGCCTGGGCGAGCAGTACTTC. This gives the protein CAISSGTSLGEQYF.

This clone came up once. The chain combines TRBV30 with TRBJ1-3; D gene unclear. The CDR3 spans 11 residues. Trimming stripped 4 bases from V and 0 bases from J, with 1 base between. From germline, CDR1 is GTSNPN and CDR2 SVGIG (reference sequence). The CDR3 region is CAWNSGNTIYF. Here the CDR3 DNA reads TGTGCCTGGAACTCTGGAAACACCATATATTTT.

This clone was seen a single time. The gene calls are TRBV6-5 and TRBJ1-2; D is unresolved. Trimming shortened V by 4 bases and J by 12 bases, and 18 bases separated the two germline ends. Germline V gene data show CDR1 as MNHEY and CDR2 as SVGAGI. The CDR3 length is 13 residues. Written as DNA, the CDR3 is TGTGCCAGCAGTTCTCCGGGAAAAGGAGGACACACCTTC. Amino acids: CASSSPGKGGHTF.